This TCR beta chain was recovered during a study of CD4 T cells in relation to SARS-CoV-2 and coronaviruses. Overall study context: ViraFEST: approximately 10-day antigen culture of PBMCs, then TCR beta CDR3 sequencing.

CD4 enrichment then naive enrichment separated naive from memory CD4+ cells. Sorted naive or memory CD4+ cells met CEF peptides for approximately ten days. In the case of this clone: No antigen is known for it.

This CDR3 contains 18 residues. Germline V gene sequence: CDR1 LNHDA, CDR2 SQIVND (reference sequence). V shed 0 bases, J shed 7 bases, and the junction held 12 bases outside the gene matches. Sequencing was performed with immunoSEQ multiplex PCR; in TCRdb, only in-frame clones are kept and a portion is missing. The repertoire holds tens of thousands of clones, with under 80% as singletons. This TCR was sampled from an adult with COVID-19. Material for sequencing was memory CD4+ T cells from PBMCs, cultured in vitro. This chain uses TRBV19 with TRBJ2-1; TRBD2 agrees at 10 bases. For the CDR3, the DNA is TGTGCCAGTAGTATAGACCCCGGGTGGAGCGGGAGGGCGAATGAGCAGTTCTTC. Amino acid sequence: CASSIDPGWSGRANEQFF.